A selection of T cell receptor beta chains follows, all from one sample in a study of blood T cells in healthy people across ages. TCRdb redid the calling of the 5' RACE reads with MiXCR, one entry per CDR3 protein. The data hold about 640,000 distinct CDR3 sequences, with 58% observed a single time. Source material: blood. Source of these receptors: a man in his sixties in good health. The CDR3 runs from the conserved cysteine through the conserved F or W. A D gene is named only where the DNA matches it firmly. Not all rows give a size; the values are once, few, many and, for expanded clones, a class.

d_call: -; j_call: TRBJ1-4; clone_size: -; v_call: TRBV5-1; cdr3_aa: CASSLDPAYNEKLFF; cdr3_nt: TGCGCCAGCAGCTTGGACCCAGCTTATAATGAAAAACTGTTTTTT
d_call: -; j_call: TRBJ2-5; clone_size: -; v_call: TRBV12-3/TRBV12-4; cdr3_aa: CASTPWGREASETQYF; cdr3_nt: TGTGCCAGCACCCCCTGGGGCAGGGAGGCTTCGGAGACCCAGTACTTC
d_call: TRBD2; j_call: TRBJ2-5; clone_size: -; v_call: TRBV4-1; cdr3_aa: CASSRQAGGPIYQETQYF; cdr3_nt: TGCGCCAGCAGCCGACAAGCGGGGGGGCCGATTTACCAAGAGACCCAGTACTTC
d_call: -; j_call: TRBJ2-1; clone_size: -; v_call: TRBV11-2; cdr3_aa: CASSALGLRGPYNEQFF; cdr3_nt: TGTGCCAGCAGCGCCTTAGGATTAAGGGGCCCCTACAATGAGCAGTTCTTC
d_call: -; j_call: TRBJ2-6; clone_size: -; v_call: TRBV20-1; cdr3_aa: CSARAGTPLGANVLTF; cdr3_nt: TGCAGTGCTAGGGCCGGGACACCCCTGGGGGCCAACGTCCTGACTTTC
d_call: -; j_call: TRBJ2-3; clone_size: -; v_call: TRBV11-2; cdr3_aa: CASSLNTVSPDTQYF; cdr3_nt: TGTGCCAGCAGCTTAAACACAGTTTCCCCAGATACGCAGTATTTT
d_call: -; j_call: TRBJ1-2; clone_size: -; v_call: TRBV2; cdr3_aa: CASSGVTTEGYTF; cdr3_nt: TGTGCCAGCAGTGGAGTGACGACTGAAGGCTACACCTTC
d_call: -; j_call: TRBJ2-3; clone_size: -; v_call: TRBV12-3/TRBV12-4; cdr3_aa: CASVQMSGGAMDTQYF; cdr3_nt: TGTGCCAGCGTTCAAATGAGTGGGGGGGCAATGGATACGCAGTATTTT
d_call: -; j_call: TRBJ2-1; clone_size: -; v_call: TRBV5-1; cdr3_aa: CASSLAVGFDNEQFF; cdr3_nt: TGCGCCAGCAGCCTCGCGGTAGGGTTTGACAATGAGCAGTTCTTC
d_call: -; j_call: TRBJ2-5; clone_size: -; v_call: TRBV7-8; cdr3_aa: CASSFEPRTQETQYF; cdr3_nt: TGTGCCAGCAGCTTCGAGCCGAGAACTCAAGAGACCCAGTACTTC
d_call: -; j_call: TRBJ1-2; clone_size: few; v_call: TRBV20-1; cdr3_aa: CSASLRQGGYGYTF; cdr3_nt: TGCAGTGCTTCCCTCAGGCAGGGTGGCTATGGCTACACCTTC
d_call: -; j_call: TRBJ2-3; clone_size: few; v_call: TRBV5-1; cdr3_aa: CASSRVGGPTDTQYF; cdr3_nt: TGCGCCAGCAGCCGAGTAGGGGGACCCACAGATACGCAGTATTTT
d_call: -; j_call: TRBJ2-4; clone_size: -; v_call: TRBV4-1; cdr3_aa: CASSQPQEPDIQYF; cdr3_nt: TGCGCCAGCAGCCAACCTCAAGAGCCGGACATTCAGTACTTC
d_call: -; j_call: TRBJ1-2; clone_size: -; v_call: TRBV6-5; cdr3_aa: CASSYGQGYAGYTF; cdr3_nt: TGTGCCAGCAGTTACGGGCAGGGGTACGCTGGCTACACCTTC
d_call: -; j_call: TRBJ2-2; clone_size: few; v_call: TRBV6-5; cdr3_aa: CASRSTGELFF; cdr3_nt: TGTGCCAGCAGATCTACCGGGGAGCTGTTTTTT
d_call: TRBD2; j_call: TRBJ2-5; clone_size: -; v_call: TRBV27; cdr3_aa: CASRGAGRVNRETQYF; cdr3_nt: TGTGCCAGCAGGGGGGCCGGGAGGGTAAATCGAGAGACCCAGTACTTC
d_call: -; j_call: TRBJ1-2; clone_size: few; v_call: TRBV12-3/TRBV12-4; cdr3_aa: CASSARNYGYTF; cdr3_nt: TGTGCCAGCAGTGCAAGGAACTATGGCTACACCTTC
d_call: -; j_call: TRBJ2-3; clone_size: -; v_call: TRBV2; cdr3_aa: CTSSDWGSDTQYF; cdr3_nt: TGTACCAGCAGTGATTGGGGATCAGATACGCAGTATTTT
d_call: -; j_call: TRBJ1-6; clone_size: -; v_call: TRBV20-1; cdr3_aa: CSARGVGAWSSPLHF; cdr3_nt: TGCAGTGCTAGGGGCGTGGGGGCTTGGTCTTCACCCCTCCACTTT
d_call: -; j_call: TRBJ2-4; clone_size: few; v_call: TRBV20-1; cdr3_aa: CSARYIAKNIQYF; cdr3_nt: TGCAGTGCTCGATACATAGCCAAAAACATTCAGTACTTC
d_call: -; j_call: TRBJ2-5; clone_size: -; v_call: TRBV7-2; cdr3_aa: CASTFGGGQETQYF; cdr3_nt: TGTGCCAGCACCTTCGGTGGCGGTCAAGAGACCCAGTACTTC
d_call: -; j_call: TRBJ2-7; clone_size: once; v_call: TRBV15; cdr3_aa: CATSNSGTYEQYF; cdr3_nt: TGTGCCACCAGCAATAGCGGAACTTACGAGCAGTACTTC
d_call: -; j_call: TRBJ2-1; clone_size: -; v_call: TRBV5-1; cdr3_aa: CASSLVWGGIDEQFF; cdr3_nt: TGCGCCAGCAGCTTGGTGTGGGGGGGCATCGATGAGCAGTTCTTC
d_call: -; j_call: TRBJ2-2; clone_size: -; v_call: TRBV4-1; cdr3_aa: CASSQALDGNTGELFF; cdr3_nt: TGCGCCAGCAGCCAAGCTCTGGACGGAAACACCGGGGAGCTGTTTTTT
d_call: -; j_call: TRBJ1-2; clone_size: -; v_call: TRBV15; cdr3_aa: CATSSPKPGVSGYTF; cdr3_nt: TGTGCCACCAGCAGCCCTAAACCAGGGGTTAGTGGCTACACCTTC
d_call: -; j_call: TRBJ2-3; clone_size: few; v_call: TRBV12-3/TRBV12-4; cdr3_aa: CASSLAGAFTDTQYF; cdr3_nt: TGTGCCAGCAGTTTAGCGGGGGCCTTCACAGATACGCAGTATTTT
d_call: -; j_call: TRBJ2-5; clone_size: -; v_call: TRBV3-1; cdr3_aa: CASSQDGQETQYF; cdr3_nt: TGTGCCAGCAGCCAGGACGGCCAAGAGACCCAGTACTTC
d_call: TRBD2; j_call: TRBJ2-3; clone_size: -; v_call: TRBV12-3/TRBV12-4; cdr3_aa: CASSPTGTSGSTDTQYF; cdr3_nt: TGTGCCAGCAGCCCTACCGGGACTAGCGGGAGCACAGATACGCAGTATTTT
d_call: -; j_call: TRBJ1-2; clone_size: -; v_call: TRBV27; cdr3_aa: CASRPTVGVGGYTF; cdr3_nt: TGTGCCAGCAGACCAACGGTGGGGGTCGGTGGCTACACCTTC
d_call: -; j_call: TRBJ1-1; clone_size: -; v_call: TRBV6-2/TRBV6-3; cdr3_aa: CASSLGGSNTEAFF; cdr3_nt: TGTGCCAGCAGTCTTGGGGGGAGTAACACTGAAGCTTTCTTT
d_call: -; j_call: TRBJ2-5; clone_size: few; v_call: TRBV29-1; cdr3_aa: CSVDLDWGETQYF; cdr3_nt: TGCAGCGTTGACCTTGACTGGGGGGAGACCCAGTACTTC
d_call: -; j_call: TRBJ2-7; clone_size: -; v_call: TRBV18; cdr3_aa: CASSPRVGYNEQYF; cdr3_nt: TGTGCCAGCTCACCACGAGTCGGTTACAATGAGCAGTACTTC